This T cell receptor (beta chain) emerged from a study of blood T cell repertoires in COVID-19. Study details: There were acute and convalescent COVID-19 samples, and they came from the United States, Italy and Spain.

Germline V lookup: CDR1 SGHRS, CDR2 YFSETQ. This CDR3 has 15 residues. The junction had 5 bases not matched to a gene; V was cut back by 2 bases and J by 9 bases. The authors' processing: The authors estimated nucleated cell counts from reference gene primer amplification. Clones were read by immunoSEQ multiplex PCR, and TCRdb kept only the in-frame ones, dropping some. The D gene and trimming were derived from the DNA, and the V and J assignments and clone size from that table. The table includes tens of thousands of clones, around 83% detected once. The sequence was obtained from a woman aged 60-75 years with acute or convalescent COVID-19. The sequenced sample was peripheral blood. The chain recombines TRBV5-1 with TRBJ2-1; 13 bases are shared with TRBD2. The CDR3 loop reads CASSLGTSGDGEQFF. The CDR3 DNA follows: TGCGCCAGCAGCTTAGGGACTAGCGGGGACGGTGAGCAGTTCTTC.